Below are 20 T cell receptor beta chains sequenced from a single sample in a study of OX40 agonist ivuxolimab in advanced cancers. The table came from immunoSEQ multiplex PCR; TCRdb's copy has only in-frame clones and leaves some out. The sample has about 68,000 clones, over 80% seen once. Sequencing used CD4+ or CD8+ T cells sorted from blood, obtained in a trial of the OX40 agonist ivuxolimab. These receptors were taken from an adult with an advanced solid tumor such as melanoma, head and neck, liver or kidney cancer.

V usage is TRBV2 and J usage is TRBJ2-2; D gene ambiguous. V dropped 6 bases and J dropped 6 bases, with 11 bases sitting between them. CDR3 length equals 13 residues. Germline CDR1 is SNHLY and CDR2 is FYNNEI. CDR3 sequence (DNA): TGTGCCAGCAGCGCCTACACGCCCGGGGAGCTGTTTTTT. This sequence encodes CASSAYTPGELFF.

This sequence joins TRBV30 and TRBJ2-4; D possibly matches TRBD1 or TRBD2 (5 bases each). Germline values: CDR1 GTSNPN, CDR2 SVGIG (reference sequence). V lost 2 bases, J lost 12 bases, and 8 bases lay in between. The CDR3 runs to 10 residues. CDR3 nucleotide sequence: TGTGCCTGGAGTCGGGACCGTCAGTACTTC. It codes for CAWSRDRQYF.

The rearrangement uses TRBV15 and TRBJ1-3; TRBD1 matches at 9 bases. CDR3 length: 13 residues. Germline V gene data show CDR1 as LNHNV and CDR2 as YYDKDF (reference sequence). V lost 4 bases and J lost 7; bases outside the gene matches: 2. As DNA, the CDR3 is TGTGCCACCAGCATCGGACAGGGGAACACCATATATTTT. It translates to CATSIGQGNTIYF.

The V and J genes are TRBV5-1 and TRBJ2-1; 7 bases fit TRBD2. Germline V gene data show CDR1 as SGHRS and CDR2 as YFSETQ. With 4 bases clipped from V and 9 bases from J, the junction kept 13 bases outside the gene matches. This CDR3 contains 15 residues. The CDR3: CASSLSLRGGGEQFF. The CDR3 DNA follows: TGCGCCAGCAGCCTGTCTCTCCGGGGCGGGGGTGAGCAGTTCTTC.

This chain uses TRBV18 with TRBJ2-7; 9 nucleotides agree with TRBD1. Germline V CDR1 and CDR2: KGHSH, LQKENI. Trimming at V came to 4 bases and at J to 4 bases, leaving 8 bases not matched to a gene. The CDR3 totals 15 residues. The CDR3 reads CASSRPGQGSYEQYF. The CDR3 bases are TGTGCCAGCTCACGGCCGGGACAGGGTTCTTACGAGCAGTACTTC.

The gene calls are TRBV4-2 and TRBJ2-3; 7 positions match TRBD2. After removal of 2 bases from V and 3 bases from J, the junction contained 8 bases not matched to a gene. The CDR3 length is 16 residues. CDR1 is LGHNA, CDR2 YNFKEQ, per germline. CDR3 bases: TGTGCCAGCAGCCAACACAGCGGGACTGGGACAGATACGCAGTATTTT. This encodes CASSQHSGTGTDTQYF.

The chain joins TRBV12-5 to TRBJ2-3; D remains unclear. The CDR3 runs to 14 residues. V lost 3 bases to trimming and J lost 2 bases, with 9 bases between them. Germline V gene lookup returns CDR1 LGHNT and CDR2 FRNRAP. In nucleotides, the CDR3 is TGTGCTAGTGGTTTAGGGCAGACCACAGATACGCAGTATTTT. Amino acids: CASGLGQTTDTQYF.

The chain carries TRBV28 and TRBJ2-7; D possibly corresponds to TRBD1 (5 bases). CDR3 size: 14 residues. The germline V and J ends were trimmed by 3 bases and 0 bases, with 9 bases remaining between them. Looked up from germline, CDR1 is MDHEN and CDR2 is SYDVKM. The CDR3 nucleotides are TGTGCCAGCAGTTTCCCAGGGTCCTCCTACGAGCAGTACTTC. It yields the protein CASSFPGSSYEQYF.

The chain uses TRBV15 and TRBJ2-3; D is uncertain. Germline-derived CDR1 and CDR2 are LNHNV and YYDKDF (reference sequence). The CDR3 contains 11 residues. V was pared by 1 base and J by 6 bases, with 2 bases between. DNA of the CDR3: TGTGCCACCAGCAGAGCTGATACGCAGTATTTT. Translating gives CATSRADTQYF.

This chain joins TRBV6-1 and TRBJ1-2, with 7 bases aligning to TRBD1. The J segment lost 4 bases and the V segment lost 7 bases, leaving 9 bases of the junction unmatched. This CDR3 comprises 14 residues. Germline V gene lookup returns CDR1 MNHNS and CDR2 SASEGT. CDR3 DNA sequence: TGTGCCAGCAAGCGGACAGGCGTGGGCTATGGCTACACCTTC. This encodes CASKRTGVGYGYTF.

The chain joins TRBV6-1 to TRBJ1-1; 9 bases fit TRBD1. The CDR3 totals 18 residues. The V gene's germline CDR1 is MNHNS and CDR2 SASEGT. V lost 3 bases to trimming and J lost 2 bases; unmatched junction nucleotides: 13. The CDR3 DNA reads TGTGCCAGCAGTGAGACGACAGGGGGAGGGTTTGACAACACTGAAGCTTTCTTT. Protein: CASSETTGGGFDNTEAFF.

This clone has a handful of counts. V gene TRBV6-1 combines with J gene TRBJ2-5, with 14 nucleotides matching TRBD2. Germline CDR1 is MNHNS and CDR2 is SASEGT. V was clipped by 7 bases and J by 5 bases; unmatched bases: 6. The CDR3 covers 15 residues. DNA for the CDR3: TGTGCCAGCAACCGTGGGACTAGCGGGAGCGAGACCCAGTACTTC. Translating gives CASNRGTSGSETQYF.

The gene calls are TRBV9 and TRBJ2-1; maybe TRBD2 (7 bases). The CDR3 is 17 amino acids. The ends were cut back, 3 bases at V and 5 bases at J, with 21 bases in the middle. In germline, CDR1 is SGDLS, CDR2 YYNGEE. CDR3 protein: CASSGGGRGEDHNEQFF. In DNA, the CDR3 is TGTGCCAGCAGCGGGGGGGGTAGGGGGGAAGACCACAATGAGCAGTTCTTC.

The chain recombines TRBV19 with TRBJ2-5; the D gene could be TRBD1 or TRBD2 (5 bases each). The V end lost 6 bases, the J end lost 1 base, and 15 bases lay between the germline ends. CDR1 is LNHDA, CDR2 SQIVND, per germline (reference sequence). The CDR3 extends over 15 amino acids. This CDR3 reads CASRTKGTAQETQYF. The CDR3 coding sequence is TGTGCCAGTAGGACGAAGGGGACGGCCCAAGAGACCCAGTACTTC.

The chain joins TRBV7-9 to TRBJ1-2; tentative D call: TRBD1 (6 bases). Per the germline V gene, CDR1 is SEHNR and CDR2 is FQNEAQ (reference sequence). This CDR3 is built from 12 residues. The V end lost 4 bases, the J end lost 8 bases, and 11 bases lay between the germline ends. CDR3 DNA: TGTGCCAGCAGCTCCCCGACAGGAGGCTACACCTTC. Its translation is CASSSPTGGYTF. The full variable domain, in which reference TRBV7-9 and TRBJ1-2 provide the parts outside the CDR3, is DTGVSQNPRHKITKRGQNVTFRCDPISEHNRLYWYRQTLGQGPEFLTYFQNEAQLEKSRLLSDRFSAERPKGSFSTLEIQRTEQGDSAMYLCASSSPTGGYTFGSGTRLTVV.

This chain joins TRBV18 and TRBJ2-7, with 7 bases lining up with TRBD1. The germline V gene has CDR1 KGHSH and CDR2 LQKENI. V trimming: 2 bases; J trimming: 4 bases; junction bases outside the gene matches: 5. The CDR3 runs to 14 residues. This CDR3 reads CASSPGQGVYEQYF. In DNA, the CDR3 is TGTGCCAGCTCACCAGGGCAGGGGGTATACGAGCAGTACTTC.

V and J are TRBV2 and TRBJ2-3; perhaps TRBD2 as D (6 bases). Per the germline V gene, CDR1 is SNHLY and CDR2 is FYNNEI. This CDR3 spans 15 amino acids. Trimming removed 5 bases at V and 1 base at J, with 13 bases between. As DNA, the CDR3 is TGTGCCAGCAGTCAACGGGACTCCCGCACAGATACGCAGTATTTT. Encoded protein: CASSQRDSRTDTQYF.

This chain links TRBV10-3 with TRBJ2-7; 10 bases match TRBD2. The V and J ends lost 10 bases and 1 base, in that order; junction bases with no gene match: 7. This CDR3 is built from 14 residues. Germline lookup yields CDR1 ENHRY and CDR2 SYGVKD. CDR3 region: CATAGTSASYEQYF. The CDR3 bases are TGTGCCACAGCCGGGACTAGCGCTTCCTACGAGCAGTACTTC.

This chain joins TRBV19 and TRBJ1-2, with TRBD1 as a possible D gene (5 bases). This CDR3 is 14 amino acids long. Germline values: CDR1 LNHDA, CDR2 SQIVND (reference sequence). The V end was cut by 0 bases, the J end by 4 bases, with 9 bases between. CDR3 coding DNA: TGTGCCAGTAGTATAGATAACAGGCCCTATGGCTACACCTTC. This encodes CASSIDNRPYGYTF.

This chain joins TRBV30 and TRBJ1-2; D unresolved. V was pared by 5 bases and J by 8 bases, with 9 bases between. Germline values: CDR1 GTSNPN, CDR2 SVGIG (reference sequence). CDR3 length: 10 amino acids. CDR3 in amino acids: CAWASGGYTF. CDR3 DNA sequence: TGTGCCTGGGCCTCCGGAGGCTACACCTTC.